One and the same sample provided the 5 T cell receptor beta chains below, sequenced in a study of blood T cell repertoires in COVID-19. TCRdb keeps only in-frame clones here, not all; method: immunoSEQ multiplex PCR. Here the sample spans some 230,000 clones, roughly four fifths being singletons. Sequencing used peripheral blood. The source of these receptors is a woman in her fifties or sixties with acute or convalescent COVID-19.

This chain joins TRBV4-2 and TRBJ2-3, with TRBD2 matching over 7 bases. Germline V lookup: CDR1 LGHNA, CDR2 YNFKEQ. J gave up 5 bases and V 0 bases, and 5 bases lay outside the gene matches. The CDR3 is made up of 15 amino acids. For the CDR3, the DNA is TGTGCCAGCAGCCAAGAGTCTAGCGGAAGAGATACGCAGTATTTT. Its translation is CASSQESSGRDTQYF.

V is TRBV4-2 and J is TRBJ2-1; D gene uncertain. Germline CDR1 reads LGHNA; CDR2 reads YNFKEQ. With 1 base removed from V and 6 bases from J, the gap between germline ends came to 13 bases. There are 15 residues in the CDR3. CDR3 protein: CASSQVLRLINEQFF. The DNA of the CDR3 is TGTGCCAGCAGCCAAGTTTTGAGACTCATCAATGAGCAGTTCTTC.

The chain is built from TRBV19 and TRBJ2-2; D is unclear. V was shortened by 5 bases and J by 4 bases, with 11 bases between the two germline ends. The CDR3 runs 14 residues. The V gene's germline CDR1 is LNHDA and CDR2 SQIVND (reference sequence). Here the CDR3 reads CASSLTGGTGELFF. The CDR3 region has the DNA TGTGCCAGTAGTTTAACTGGTGGCACCGGGGAGCTGTTTTTT. Full variable domain (outside the CDR3, taken from reference TRBV19 and TRBJ2-2): DGGITQSPKYLFRKEGQNVTLSCEQNLNHDAMYWYRQDPGQGLRLIYYSQIVNDFQKGDIAEGYSVSREKKESFPLTVTSAQKNPTAFYLCASSLTGGTGELFFGEGSRLTVL.

The J gene is TRBJ1-2, the V gene TRBV6-1, with D maybe TRBD1 (5 bases). CDR3 length: 15 residues. V lost 0 bases and J 4 bases, leaving 12 bases between the germline ends. Germline CDR1 is MNHNS and CDR2 is SASEGT. The CDR3 reads CASSEALGGIYGYTF. For the CDR3, the DNA is TGTGCCAGCAGTGAAGCGCTCGGGGGAATCTATGGCTACACCTTC.

The gene calls are TRBV28 and TRBJ1-2; 7 bases map to TRBD1. Per germline, CDR1 MDHEN and CDR2 SYDVKM. The CDR3 loop spans 14 amino acids. Trimming at V came to 4 bases and at J to 7 bases, leaving 9 bases not matched to a gene. The CDR3 spells CASSSVGTGAGYTF. Here the CDR3 DNA reads TGTGCCAGCAGTTCCGTGGGCACAGGGGCTGGCTACACCTTC.